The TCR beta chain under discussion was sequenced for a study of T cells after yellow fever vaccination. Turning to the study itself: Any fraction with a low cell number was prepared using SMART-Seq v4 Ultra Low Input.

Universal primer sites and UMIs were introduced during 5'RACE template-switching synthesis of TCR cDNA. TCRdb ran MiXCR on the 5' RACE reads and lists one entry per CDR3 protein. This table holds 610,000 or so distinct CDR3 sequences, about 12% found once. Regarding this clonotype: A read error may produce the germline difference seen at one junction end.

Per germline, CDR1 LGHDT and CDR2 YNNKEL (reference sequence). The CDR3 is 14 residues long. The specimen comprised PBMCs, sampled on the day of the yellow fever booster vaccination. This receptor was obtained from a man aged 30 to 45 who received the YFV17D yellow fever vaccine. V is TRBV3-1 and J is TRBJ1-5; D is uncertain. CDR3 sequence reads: CACSQDASNQPQHF. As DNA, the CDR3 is TGTGCCTGCAGCCAAGACGCTAGCAATCAGCCCCAGCATTTT.